This entry lists 9 T cell receptor beta chains sequenced from one sample in a study of T cell repertoires and HLA-DP antigens. Generated by immunoSEQ multiplex PCR, the TCRdb table keeps only in-frame clones and is missing some. The sample lists 75,000 to 90,000 clones; more than 75% were seen once. No cognate antigen is known for these TCRs. Sequencing was performed on CD4+ T cells from PBMCs. These receptors originate from a man aged 45-60 years in good health and CMV-seronegative.

The J gene is TRBJ1-4, the V gene TRBV5-4; D unresolved. Germline V gene lookup returns CDR1 SGHNT and CDR2 YYREEE (reference sequence). V dropped 4 bases and J dropped 4 bases, with 2 bases sitting between them. The CDR3 runs to 11 residues. The CDR3 nucleotides are TGTGCCAGCAGCATTAATGAAAAACTGTTTTTT. This gives the protein CASSINEKLFF.

J is TRBJ2-7 and V is TRBV5-4, with unresolved D. V dropped 0 bases and J dropped 2 bases, with 6 bases sitting between them. The CDR3 has 13 amino acids. The germline V gene has CDR1 SGHNT and CDR2 YYREEE (reference sequence). The CDR3 DNA reads TGTGCCAGCAGCTTGGTCGGTACCTACGAGCAGTACTTC. It yields the protein CASSLVGTYEQYF.

V gene TRBV18 combines with J gene TRBJ1-5, with D unresolved. The CDR3 runs to 16 residues. V shed 2 bases and J shed 0 bases, with 11 bases lying between them. Germline-derived CDR1 and CDR2 are KGHSH and LQKENI. The CDR3 protein is CASSPFGGDSNQPQHF. In DNA form, the CDR3 reads TGTGCCAGCTCACCATTCGGTGGAGATAGCAATCAGCCCCAGCATTTT.

CDR3 DNA: TGTGCCAGCAGCTTAGAGAATATTATGTCGAACACTGAAGCTTTCTTT. Translation: CASSLENIMSNTEAFF. The V and J genes are TRBV11-2 and TRBJ1-1, with D uncertain. Germline assignment: CDR1 SGHAT and CDR2 FQNNGV. V shed 0 bases and J shed 1 base, with 12 bases lying between them. CDR3 length: 16 amino acids.

This sequence joins TRBV10-3 and TRBJ2-1; 9 bases fit TRBD2. The germline V gene encodes CDR1 ENHRY and CDR2 SYGVKD. With 2 bases clipped from V and 9 bases from J, the junction kept 5 bases outside the gene matches. The length of the CDR3 is 14 residues. CDR3 in amino acids: CAISEVAGAGEQFF. In DNA form, the CDR3 reads TGTGCCATCAGTGAGGTAGCGGGAGCCGGTGAGCAGTTCTTC.

The chain links TRBV7-2 to TRBJ2-3; D ambiguous. The ends were cut back, 1 base at V and 5 bases at J, with 16 bases in the middle. In germline, CDR1 is SGHTA, CDR2 FQGNSA. This CDR3 spans 16 amino acids. The CDR3 DNA is TGTGCCAGCAGCTTAGATATGGGAAGCCGCGGAGATACGCAGTATTTT. Translated, it gives CASSLDMGSRGDTQYF.

V usage is TRBV19 and J usage is TRBJ1-2, with D unresolved. Germline assignment: CDR1 LNHDA and CDR2 SQIVND (reference sequence). Deletions cut 5 bases from V and 8 bases from J, with 18 bases between. The CDR3 spans 14 residues. CDR3 DNA: TGTGCCAGTAGTGAGGCCCCCCAGTCCGGCGGCTACACCTTC. Its protein is CASSEAPQSGGYTF.

The genes are TRBV6-6 and TRBJ1-5; no clear D gene. Germline CDR1 reads MNHNY; CDR2 reads SVGAGI (reference sequence). Trimming took 0 bases from V and 2 from J, leaving 8 bases between them. The CDR3 consists of 15 residues. CDR3 region: CASSYSILGNQPQHF. CDR3 coding DNA: TGTGCCAGCAGTTACTCGATTCTGGGCAATCAGCCCCAGCATTTT.

Details on this clone: The junction departs from the called germline gene at one end, perhaps through a read error. The J gene is TRBJ2-3, the V gene TRBV7-7; D might be TRBD1 or TRBD2, each matching 5 bases. This CDR3 has 15 residues. Germline assignment: CDR1 SSHAT and CDR2 FNYEAQ (reference sequence). In nucleotides, the CDR3 is TGTGCTAGCAGCTTAGGTAGGGGAGCGTCAGATACGCAGTATTTT. Its translation: CASSLGRGASDTQYF.